The 18 T cell receptor beta chains presented below share a single source sample, sequenced in a study of blood T cell repertoires in COVID-19. Using immunoSEQ multiplex PCR, the repertoire was profiled, and TCRdb retains in-frame clones only, with some absent. The repertoire includes roughly 110,000 clones, around four fifths of them detected once, and 0.8% to 0.9% sits in the top ten. Sequencing was performed on peripheral blood. These receptors were collected from a woman aged 70 to 79 with acute or convalescent COVID-19.

This clone was seen more than once but under ten times. The rearrangement uses TRBV30 and TRBJ1-2; 12 bases match TRBD1. The CDR3 spans 12 residues. J was trimmed by 5 bases and V by 8 bases; bases with no gene match: 3. CDR1 is GTSNPN, CDR2 SVGIG, per germline (reference sequence). In nucleotides, the CDR3 is TGTGCCGGGACAGGGGGCGATTATGGCTACACCTTC. Amino acid sequence: CAGTGGDYGYTF.

The V call is TRBV28, the J call TRBJ2-2, with D tentatively TRBD2 (5 bases). The germline CDR1 and CDR2 sequences are MDHEN and SYDVKM. The CDR3 is 13 residues long. The V and J ends lost 5 bases and 4 bases respectively, with 8 bases between them. The CDR3 protein is CASSLLVTGELFF. CDR3 DNA sequence: TGTGCCAGCAGTCTACTAGTCACCGGGGAGCTGTTTTTT.

In this sample, this clone turned up once. At the DNA level, this CDR3 is encoded by other sequences in the same sample as well. The chain links TRBV7-9 to TRBJ2-7; D is possibly TRBD2 (5 bases). Germline assignment: CDR1 SEHNR and CDR2 FQNEAQ (reference sequence). This CDR3 is built from 11 residues. The V and J ends lost 6 bases and 2 bases respectively, with 5 bases between them. CDR3 sequence (DNA): TGTGCCAGCAGTAGCGCCTACGAGCAGTACTTC. It is translated as CASSSAYEQYF.

The chain employs TRBV7-2 and TRBJ1-5, with TRBD1 matching over 7 bases. Germline V gene lookup returns CDR1 SGHTA and CDR2 FQGNSA. CDR3 length: 13 amino acids. Trimming took 5 bases from V and 4 from J; bases not matched to a gene: 2. Written as DNA, the CDR3 is TGTGCCAGCAGCCGACAGGGAAATCAGCCCCAGCATTTT. This codes for CASSRQGNQPQHF.

J is TRBJ2-6 and V is TRBV27, with TRBD1 matching 10 bases. Germline-derived CDR1 and CDR2 are MNHEY and SMNVEV (reference sequence). Trimming removed 6 bases from V and 2 bases from J; junction bases left unmatched: 7. This CDR3 spans 17 amino acids. DNA of the CDR3: TGTGCCAGCAGCTCCGGGACAGGGGTCCCTGGGGCCAACGTCCTGACTTTC. Encoded protein: CASSSGTGVPGANVLTF.

This clone turned up a few times. V usage is TRBV10-2 and J usage is TRBJ2-1; 7 nucleotides match TRBD2. The CDR3 is 16 amino acids. Germline CDR1 and CDR2: WSHSY and SAAADI. Trimming removed 3 bases from V and 2 bases from J; junction bases left unmatched: 7. In DNA form, the CDR3 reads TGCGCCAGCAGTGAATTCCGGGACTACACCTACAATGAGCAGTTCTTC. Amino acid sequence: CASSEFRDYTYNEQFF.

The rearrangement links TRBV5-4 to TRBJ2-1; 10 bases agree with TRBD2. The CDR3 is made up of 16 amino acids. Germline V lookup: CDR1 SGHNT, CDR2 YYREEE (reference sequence). V gave up 4 bases and J gave up 0 bases; unmatched junction bases: 4. CDR3 coding DNA: TGTGCCAGCAGCCCTAGCGGGGGCCTCTCCTACAATGAGCAGTTCTTC. Amino acid sequence: CASSPSGGLSYNEQFF.

The chain has TRBV4-1 and TRBJ2-3; 15 bases are shared with TRBD2. V was clipped by 4 bases and J by 1 base; unmatched bases: 6. Germline V gene sequence: CDR1 MGHRA, CDR2 YSYEKL. This CDR3 comprises 18 residues. The CDR3 DNA follows: TGCGCCAGCAGCCGGTCCGGACTAGCGGGGGGGGGCACAGATACGCAGTATTTT. Translation gives CASSRSGLAGGGTDTQYF.

The rearrangement uses TRBV2 and TRBJ1-5, with 10 bases that match TRBD1. V lost 6 bases and J lost 4; bases outside the gene matches: 12. Germline V CDR1 and CDR2: SNHLY, FYNNEI. CDR3 length: 17 amino acids. The chain's CDR3 is CASSLSGDRGFNQPQHF. The CDR3 nucleotides read TGTGCCAGCAGCTTAAGTGGGGACAGGGGATTTAATCAGCCCCAGCATTTT.

The chain combines TRBV7-3 with TRBJ2-3, with D perhaps matching TRBD2 (7 bases). Germline-derived CDR1 and CDR2 are SGHTA and FQGTGA. CDR3 length: 16 amino acids. V was shortened by 5 bases and J by 5 bases, with 20 bases between the two germline ends. The CDR3 DNA sequence: TGTGCCAGCAGCCTTAATGGAGGGGGGGCAGTAGATACGCAGTATTTT. Protein product: CASSLNGGGAVDTQYF.

The genes are TRBV11-2 and TRBJ1-2, with no clear D. CDR1 is SGHAT, CDR2 FQNNGV, per germline. The length of the CDR3 is 11 residues. The V and J ends lost 5 bases and 4 bases respectively, with 5 bases between them. CDR3 amino acids: CASSGGYGYTF. The CDR3, as DNA: TGTGCCAGCAGCGGAGGCTATGGCTACACCTTC.

J is TRBJ1-4 and V is TRBV5-1, with D possibly TRBD1 on 5 matching bases. CDR3 length: 14 amino acids. V shed 1 base and J shed 5 bases, with 9 bases lying between them. Per the germline V gene, CDR1 is SGHRS and CDR2 is YFSETQ. DNA for the CDR3: TGCGCCAGCAGCTTGTCGGGGGGGAATGAAAAACTGTTTTTT. Translating it yields CASSLSGGNEKLFF.

This clone was found a few times. The V gene is TRBV6-2 or TRBV6-3, the J gene TRBJ1-1, with no clear D. CDR1 MNHEY and CDR2 SVGEGT come from the germline V gene. The CDR3 is made up of 12 amino acids. The V and J ends lost 6 bases and 10 bases respectively, with 15 bases between them. CDR3 sequence (DNA): TGTGCCAGCAGCAGACCTGCACCGGGAGCTTTCTTT. This codes for CASSRPAPGAFF.

This clone was detected once. The chain uses TRBV3-1 (or the pseudogene TRBV3-2) and TRBJ1-3, with TRBD1 identical over 7 bases. The CDR3 covers 14 residues. Germline lookup yields CDR1 LGHDT and CDR2 YNNKEL (reference sequence). The ends lost 6 bases at V and 5 bases at J; junction bases unmatched: 7. The CDR3 loop reads CASRSRGDRNTIYF. The DNA for the CDR3 is TGTGCCAGCAGGTCCAGGGGGGACAGAAACACCATATATTTT.

The chain joins TRBV7-2 to TRBJ1-3; 7 bases map to TRBD1. CDR3 size: 16 residues. The V gene's germline CDR1 is SGHTA and CDR2 FQGNSA. V was clipped by 6 bases and J by 0 bases; unmatched bases: 8. This CDR3 reads CASRLRQGISGNTIYF. The CDR3 nucleotides read TGTGCCAGCAGGCTCAGACAGGGTATCTCTGGAAACACCATATATTTT.

The sample holds a few counts of this clone. The chain uses TRBV5-6 and TRBJ1-3, with 8 bases fitting TRBD1. After removal of 5 bases from V and 5 bases from J, the junction contained 12 bases not matched to a gene. The length of the CDR3 is 16 residues. CDR1 SGHDT and CDR2 YYEEEE come from the germline V gene. The CDR3 sequence is CASSSDRALERNTIYF. The CDR3 DNA sequence: TGTGCCAGCAGTTCGGACAGGGCCCTCGAGAGAAACACCATATATTTT. Supplemented by reference TRBV5-6 and TRBJ1-3, the full variable domain reads DAGVTQSPTHLIKTRGQQVTLRCSPKSGHDTVSWYQQALGQGPQFIFQYYEEEERQRGNFPDRFSGHQFPNYSSELNVNALLLGDSALYLCASSSDRALERNTIYFGEGSWLTVV.

V gene TRBV5-6 combines with J gene TRBJ2-1, with D possibly matching TRBD1 (5 bases). The CDR3 has 14 residues. V lost 4 bases and J lost 5, with 13 bases in between. Per the germline V gene, CDR1 is SGHDT and CDR2 is YYEEEE. This CDR3 reads CASSRRQGNNEQFF. Written as DNA, the CDR3 is TGTGCCAGCAGCCGAAGGCAGGGAAACAATGAGCAGTTCTTC.

The chain joins TRBV19 to TRBJ1-5; 7 nucleotides line up with TRBD1. The germline V gene has CDR1 LNHDA and CDR2 SQIVND (reference sequence). J gave up 0 bases and V 5 bases, and 7 bases lay outside the gene matches. The CDR3 contains 16 residues. The CDR3 is CASSPLTGLSNQPQHF. Written as DNA, the CDR3 is TGTGCCAGTAGTCCCCTGACAGGGCTTAGCAATCAGCCCCAGCATTTT.